This T cell receptor beta chain was recovered during a study of CD8+ T cells in alopecia areata. The treatment denotes: oral pan-JAK inhibitor, 5-10 mg twice daily. This clone was found a few times. Reverse transcribed after extraction, RNA yielded cDNA as the sequencing template. Profiled with immunoSEQ multiplex PCR; TCRdb holds only in-frame clones, not every one. The data show about 290,000 clones, nearly 60% seen once. The V end lost 5 bases, the J end lost 4 bases, and 9 bases lay between the germline ends. The CDR3 runs to 12 residues. Germline CDR1 reads ENHRY; CDR2 reads SYGVKD. The material sequenced was CD4+ T cells sorted from blood, taken at week 24, from a patient treated with tofacitinib. This clonotype was sampled from a human donor with alopecia areata. This chain uses TRBV10-3 with TRBJ2-7, with a tentative D call TRBD1 (5 bases). Here the CDR3 reads CAISKQGYEQYF. CDR3 in DNA: TGTGCCATCAGTAAGCAGGGATACGAGCAGTACTTC.